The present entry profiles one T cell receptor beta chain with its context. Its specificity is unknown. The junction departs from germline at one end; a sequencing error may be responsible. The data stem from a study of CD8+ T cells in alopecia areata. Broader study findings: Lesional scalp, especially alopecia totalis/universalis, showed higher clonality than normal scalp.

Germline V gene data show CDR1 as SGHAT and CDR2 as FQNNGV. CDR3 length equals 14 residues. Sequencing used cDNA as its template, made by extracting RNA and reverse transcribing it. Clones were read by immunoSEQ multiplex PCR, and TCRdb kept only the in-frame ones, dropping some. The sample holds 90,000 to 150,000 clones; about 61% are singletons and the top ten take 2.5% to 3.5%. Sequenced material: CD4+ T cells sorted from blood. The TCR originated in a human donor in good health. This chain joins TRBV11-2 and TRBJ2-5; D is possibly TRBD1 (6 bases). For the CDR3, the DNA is TGTGCCAGCAGCGTAGACAGGTTCCAAGAGACCCAGTACTTC. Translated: CASSVDRFQETQYF.